These 8 T cell receptor beta chains share one sample of origin, sequenced in a study of shared clonotypes between healthy human individuals. Assay: immunoSEQ multiplex PCR; the TCRdb copy retains only in-frame clones and omits some. The sample has hundreds of thousands of clones, about 79% seen once. Material for sequencing was PBMCs. The origin of the receptors is a middle-aged woman in good health. Some clones in this sample may be carry-over from other donors' samples.

The gene calls are TRBV19 and TRBJ1-5; perhaps TRBD1 as D (5 bases). The germline V gene has CDR1 LNHDA and CDR2 SQIVND (reference sequence). The V and J ends lost 3 bases and 4 bases respectively, with 16 bases between them. CDR3 length equals 16 residues. This chain's CDR3 is CASSIGLRWGNQPQHF. The CDR3 DNA follows: TGTGCCAGTAGTATTGGGTTACGATGGGGGAATCAGCCCCAGCATTTT.

This sequence joins TRBV5-4 and TRBJ1-2; 7 nucleotides agree with TRBD1. CDR3 size: 12 residues. J was trimmed by 6 bases and V by 7 bases; bases with no gene match: 6. Germline-derived CDR1 and CDR2 are SGHNT and YYREEE (reference sequence). The CDR3 DNA reads TGTGCCAGCGGCAGGGGGGAACATGGCTACACCTTC. The encoded protein is CASGRGEHGYTF.

This clone was counted a few times. V gene TRBV7-2 combines with J gene TRBJ2-7, with TRBD2 matching over 9 bases. The CDR3 has 14 residues. The J segment lost 7 bases and the V segment lost 5 bases, leaving 9 bases of the junction unmatched. Germline CDR1 reads SGHTA; CDR2 reads FQGNSA. In nucleotides, the CDR3 is TGTGCCAGCAGCCCTGGTGGGCGGGAGGGAGAGCAGTACTTC. Its protein is CASSPGGREGEQYF.

In its sample, this clone was seen many times. V usage is TRBV29-1 and J usage is TRBJ2-5; 7 nucleotides match TRBD1. The length of the CDR3 is 12 residues. With 2 bases clipped from V and 4 bases from J, the junction kept 1 base outside the gene matches. From germline, CDR1 is SQVTM and CDR2 ANQGSEA. CDR3 region: CSVEKGAETQYF. In DNA, the CDR3 is TGCAGCGTTGAAAAGGGGGCAGAGACCCAGTACTTC.

A single count supports this clone. V usage is TRBV5-6 and J usage is TRBJ1-1; D gene ambiguous. The germline V gene has CDR1 SGHDT and CDR2 YYEEEE. The V and J ends lost 1 base and 10 bases respectively, with 8 bases between them. The CDR3 is 11 amino acids. The CDR3 sequence: CASSLSGRAFF. The DNA for the CDR3 is TGTGCCAGCAGCTTGTCCGGTAGAGCTTTCTTT.

This rearrangement joins TRBV5-6 to TRBJ2-2; D is undetermined. V lost 2 bases and J 0 bases, leaving 8 bases between the germline ends. Germline V gene data show CDR1 as SGHDT and CDR2 as YYEEEE. This CDR3 region has 15 residues. CDR3 amino acids: CASSFQTSNTGELFF. CDR3 DNA sequence: TGTGCCAGCAGCTTCCAAACCTCGAACACCGGGGAGCTGTTTTTT.

The chain combines TRBV28 with TRBJ2-3; D perhaps matches TRBD2 (6 bases). Germline V gives CDR1 MDHEN, CDR2 SYDVKM. With 5 bases removed from V and 2 bases from J, the gap between germline ends came to 17 bases. The CDR3 runs to 16 residues. CDR3 DNA sequence: TGTGCCAGCAGTCCCCGGGACTCGACACTCACAGATACGCAGTATTTT. Translating gives CASSPRDSTLTDTQYF.

CDR3 residues: CAWGEISEAFF. Written as DNA, the CDR3 is TGTGCCTGGGGGGAGATCTCTGAAGCTTTCTTT. The rearrangement links TRBV30 to TRBJ1-1; D is unresolved. The CDR3 loop spans 11 amino acids. V was pared by 5 bases and J by 6 bases, with 10 bases between. Germline CDR1 GTSNPN, CDR2 SVGIG (reference sequence).